The T cell receptor beta chain under discussion was sequenced for a study of CD8 T cells in ankylosing spondylitis (dated by TCRdb to 2016 to 2017). The study in broad terms: The study profiled T cell receptor beta repertoires in healthy donors and ankylosing spondylitis patients to find disease-linked TCR variants. The whole study cohort included 108 healthy donors and 25 ankylosing spondylitis patients. Samples of peripheral blood were taken, and for ankylosing spondylitis patients, synovial fluid was collected as well.

TCRdb records Illumina HiSeq 2500 as the sequencer. Quantitative 5'-RACE with molecular barcodes was used to prepare TCR beta libraries. The authors' analysis ran thus. A new computational method, built on a probabilistic model of VDJ rearrangement, was used to identify disease-linked TCR variants. Clones were called with MiXCR by TCRdb after fastp trimmed the public reads at Q25, and only in-frame beta chains were retained. Rows are unified per CDR3 protein, each entry keeping the most common DNA and genes. None of the V and J calls come from the authors' own analysis; TCRdb made them. The sample has approximately 140,000 distinct CDR3 sequences on record, approximately 17% of them singletons. The top ten clones comprise approximately 30% of the sample. The CDR3, cysteine through phenylalanine, is 17 amino acids long. Here the CDR3 DNA is all that survives: 51 bases in frame from base 1. The germline V gene encodes CDR1 MGHRA and CDR2 YSYEKL. Relative to germline, V is missing 0 bases and J is missing 2 bases, with 7 bases of the junction outside any gene match.

General findings and caveats noted by the study authors: Significant enrichment of the disease-linked clones was reported in matched synovial fluid samples from ankylosing spondylitis patients. Some TCR beta motif variants had previously been reported in synovial fluid and blood of reactive arthritis patients, which suggested common disease-initiation mechanisms. A TCR beta motif of 7 or 8 highly homologous amino acid variants appeared characteristic of blood from ankylosing spondylitis patients. In peripheral blood, the disease-linked clones were found at relatively low frequencies and had a CD8+ phenotype.

This clonotype has a handful of counts. Its antigen is unknown. Base-call qualities are not available, and no considerably larger clone is one nucleotide away. The sequencing sample was made of blood, either unsorted or a sorted T cell fraction (not recorded which). The receptor chain draws on TRBV4-1 and TRBJ2-1, with 7 junctional bases fitting TRBD1. The TCR comes from a male donor with ankylosing spondylitis. In nucleotides, the sequence is TGCGCCAGCAGCCAAGAAGGCTGGGACAGCCCCTACAATGAGCAGTTCTTC. It specifies CASSQEGWDSPYNEQFF.